The rows below give T cell receptor beta chains drawn from one sample of a study of T-cell reconstitution after alpha-beta-depleted transplantation in children. TCRdb processed the PCR reads anew with MiXCR; each CDR3 protein has one entry. In the table there are roughly 490,000 distinct CDR3 sequences, 10% to 12% of which are singletons. Sample: PBMCs, mostly from graft donor cells, taken 180 days after TCRalphabeta/CD19-depleted stem cell transplant. Receptors originate from a female patient between 2 and 15 years old who had a stem cell transplant for aplastic anemia, so the T cells may come from the graft donor. Each CDR3 is given without its conserved first and last residue. The order of the fields is V gene, J gene, CDR3 protein.

v_call: TRBV29-1
j_call: TRBJ2-1
cdr3_aa: SVQLAGGSSYNEQF

v_call: TRBV7-7
j_call: TRBJ2-7
cdr3_aa: ASSFTGTGVNEQY

v_call: TRBV27
j_call: TRBJ2-3
cdr3_aa: ASSYVTSGRLNAQY

v_call: TRBV29-1
j_call: TRBJ1-2
cdr3_aa: SVASGGGYT

v_call: TRBV3-1
j_call: TRBJ1-2
cdr3_aa: ASSQGKGRIRGYT

v_call: TRBV18
j_call: TRBJ2-1
cdr3_aa: ASSPFVGTTYNEQF

v_call: TRBV4-3
j_call: TRBJ1-4
cdr3_aa: ASSQRQGAGFEKLF

v_call: TRBV5-6
j_call: TRBJ1-5
cdr3_aa: ASSPRVPQH

v_call: TRBV28
j_call: TRBJ1-1
cdr3_aa: ASRSPPPGGLGAF

v_call: TRBV29-1
j_call: TRBJ1-4
cdr3_aa: SAALGSIEKLF

v_call: TRBV6-1
j_call: TRBJ1-2
cdr3_aa: ASSERRLSGYGYT

v_call: TRBV5-1
j_call: TRBJ2-2
cdr3_aa: ASSMTSGRPTSGELF

v_call: TRBV29-1
j_call: TRBJ2-7
cdr3_aa: SVSGTGDEQY

v_call: TRBV7-6
j_call: TRBJ2-7
cdr3_aa: ASSLMGSSGRAEQY